The present TCR beta chain was sequenced within a study of blood T cell repertoires in COVID-19. The assay was immunoSEQ multiplex PCR, and TCRdb's table has in-frame clones only and misses some. Among a few hundred thousand clones listed, over 75% were seen once. The CDR3 extends over 17 amino acids. This clone was detected once. The sequenced sample was peripheral blood. The clonotype originates from a woman aged 25 to 45 with COVID-19, enrolled during active disease. The chain employs TRBV21-1 and TRBJ2-5; the D call of TRBD2 is as the table states it, not checked on the DNA. TRBV21-1 is annotated as a pseudogene. The CDR3 is CASARKSREGRGETQYF. CDR3 bases: TGTGCCAGCGCCCGAAAATCGCGGGAGGGCCGGGGTGAGACCCAGTACTTC.